The 27 T cell receptor beta chains reported below all come from one sample, sequenced in a study of monozygotic twins with cystic fibrosis. Profiling relied on immunoSEQ multiplex PCR, and the TCRdb table lists in-frame clones only, not all of them. The sample holds 25,000 to 30,000 clones; approximately 86% are singletons and the top ten take around 0.88%. Sample: blood. Receptor source: a girl aged 2 to 10 with cystic fibrosis.

The rearrangement links TRBV6-1 to TRBJ2-1, with TRBD2 as a possible D gene (6 bases). The germline V and J ends were trimmed by 2 bases and 4 bases, with 12 bases remaining between them. The CDR3 consists of 15 residues. CDR1 MNHNS and CDR2 SASEGT come from the germline V gene. CDR3 coding DNA: TGTGCCAGCAGTGAAATACTAGCAGGATACAATGAGCAGTTCTTC. Amino acids: CASSEILAGYNEQFF.

The rearrangement uses TRBV27 and TRBJ2-1; TRBD1 agrees at 7 bases. CDR1 MNHEY and CDR2 SMNVEV come from the germline V gene (reference sequence). The CDR3 extends over 13 amino acids. V lost 8 bases, J lost 6 bases, and 7 bases stayed unmatched. CDR3 residues: CASGYRQGNEQFF. In DNA, the CDR3 is TGTGCCAGCGGATATCGACAGGGCAATGAGCAGTTCTTC.

V gene TRBV12-5 combines with J gene TRBJ2-1, with D tentatively TRBD1 (5 bases). CDR1 and CDR2 from the germline V gene are LGHNT and FRNRAP. Trimming left V 3 bases short and J 11 bases short, with 11 bases between. This CDR3 has 12 amino acids. The CDR3 DNA is TGTGCTAGTGGTTTAACCAGGGTGAAGCAGTTCTTC. This encodes CASGLTRVKQFF.

The rearrangement uses TRBV6-1 and TRBJ1-5; 8 bases match TRBD1. V trimming: 6 bases; J trimming: 4 bases; junction bases outside the gene matches: 5. This CDR3 is 14 amino acids long. CDR1 is MNHNS, CDR2 SASEGT, per germline. CDR3 residues: CASRDRVGNQPQHF. As DNA, the CDR3 is TGTGCCAGCAGGGACAGGGTAGGGAATCAGCCCCAGCATTTT.

The V and J genes are TRBV6-6 and TRBJ1-3, with D unclear. The CDR3 sequence is 11 residues long. The V and J ends lost 7 bases and 3 bases respectively, with 4 bases between them. The germline V gene has CDR1 MNHNY and CDR2 SVGAGI (reference sequence). The CDR3 reads CASTHGNTIYF. The CDR3 DNA follows: TGTGCCAGCACCCATGGAAACACCATATATTTT.

The chain employs TRBV20-1 and TRBJ1-5; D possibly corresponds to TRBD1 (5 bases). Trimming left V 5 bases short and J 9 bases short, with 11 bases between. The length of the CDR3 is 11 residues. The germline V gene has CDR1 DFQATT and CDR2 SNEGSKA (reference sequence). CDR3 residues: CSARDGRPQHF. CDR3 coding DNA: TGCAGTGCTCGGGACGGTCGGCCCCAGCATTTT.

This chain links TRBV6-1 with TRBJ1-6; D remains ambiguous. Deletions cut 6 bases from V and 0 bases from J, with 6 bases between. Germline CDR1 reads MNHNS; CDR2 reads SASEGT. The CDR3 runs 14 residues. The CDR3 nucleotides are TGTGCCAGCAGGCCAGACTCCTATAATTCACCCCTCCACTTT. It is translated as CASRPDSYNSPLHF.

The chain employs TRBV19 and TRBJ2-3; possibly TRBD1 for D (5 bases). V gave up 5 bases and J gave up 3 bases, with 9 bases separating them. CDR1 and CDR2 from the germline V gene are LNHDA and SQIVND (reference sequence). CDR3 length equals 13 residues. The CDR3 DNA sequence: TGTGCCAGTAGTCCGACAGTTACAGATACGCAGTATTTT. Its translation is CASSPTVTDTQYF.

V usage is TRBV5-1 and J usage is TRBJ1-2; the match to TRBD1 covers 8 bases. V shed 1 base, J shed 7 bases, and the junction held 6 bases outside the gene matches. The CDR3 loop spans 14 amino acids. Germline loops: CDR1 SGHRS, CDR2 YFSETQ. The chain's CDR3 is CASSLSDRGAGYTF. Written as DNA, the CDR3 is TGCGCCAGCAGCTTGTCAGACAGGGGCGCTGGCTACACCTTC.

The chain carries TRBV7-9 and TRBJ1-4; D is uncertain. The CDR3 sequence is 15 residues long. The germline V gene encodes CDR1 SEHNR and CDR2 FQNEAQ (reference sequence). V shed 4 bases and J shed 8 bases, with 17 bases lying between them. DNA of the CDR3: TGTGCCAGCAGCTCCCCGGTCCTGAAAGGGGAAAAACTGTTTTTT. The encoded protein is CASSSPVLKGEKLFF.

The chain joins TRBV6-5 to TRBJ2-4; 8 nucleotides match TRBD1. Germline V CDR1 and CDR2: MNHEY, SVGAGI. The V segment lost 2 bases and the J segment 5 bases; nucleotides outside the gene matches: 2. This CDR3 comprises 14 residues. CDR3 protein: CASSYGTGENIQYF. The CDR3 DNA follows: TGTGCCAGCAGTTACGGGACAGGAGAAAACATTCAGTACTTC.

This rearrangement joins TRBV11-2 to TRBJ1-2; TRBD1 matches at 11 bases. The CDR3 consists of 17 residues. CDR1 and CDR2 from the germline V gene are SGHAT and FQNNGV. V gave up 4 bases and J gave up 3 bases; unmatched junction bases: 10. CDR3 amino acids: CASSSWTGGSSDYGYTF. CDR3 coding DNA: TGTGCCAGCAGCTCGTGGACAGGGGGCTCGTCGGACTATGGCTACACCTTC. The full variable domain, rest sourced from reference TRBV11-2 and TRBJ1-2, is EAGVAQSPRYKIIEKRQSVAFWCNPISGHATLYWYQQILGQGPKLLIQFQNNGVVDDSQLPKDRFSAERLKGVDSTLKIQPAKLEDSAVYLCASSSWTGGSSDYGYTFGSGTRLTVV.

The chain is built from TRBV5-4 and TRBJ2-7, with 8 bases that match TRBD1. Trimming took 2 bases from V and 4 from J; bases not matched to a gene: 5. This CDR3 is built from 14 residues. The V gene's germline CDR1 is SGHNT and CDR2 YYREEE (reference sequence). The CDR3: CASSLPTGEYEQYF. CDR3 in DNA: TGTGCCAGCAGCTTACCGACAGGGGAGTACGAGCAGTACTTC.

V and J are TRBV28 and TRBJ1-5, with TRBD1 matching 8 bases. Germline V lookup: CDR1 MDHEN, CDR2 SYDVKM. The CDR3 runs to 15 residues. Losses at the gene ends were 5 bases for V and 10 bases for J; bases not matched to a gene: 13. The CDR3 DNA is TGTGCCAGCAGTCCCCCGGACAGGGTCATGTTACCCCAGCATTTT. This encodes CASSPPDRVMLPQHF.

This chain joins TRBV4-1 and TRBJ2-2; D perhaps matches TRBD2 (7 bases). The CDR3 has 14 amino acids. Trimming cost V 3 bases and J 7 bases, with 12 bases left between them. CDR1 MGHRA and CDR2 YSYEKL come from the germline V gene. The CDR3 spells CASSQGGAGGELFF. CDR3 nucleotide sequence: TGCGCCAGCAGCCAGGGGGGGGCTGGCGGGGAGCTGTTTTTT.

The chain couples TRBV30 to TRBJ1-1, with D maybe TRBD1 (5 bases). Trimming removed 8 bases at V and 4 bases at J, with 17 bases between. The CDR3 spans 13 residues. Per the germline V gene, CDR1 is GTSNPN and CDR2 is SVGIG (reference sequence). The CDR3 sequence: CAAKRGEVTEAFF. CDR3 DNA: TGTGCCGCCAAAAGGGGAGAGGTCACTGAAGCTTTCTTT. Full variable domain (rest looked up from reference TRBV30 and TRBJ1-1): SQTIHQWPATLVQPVGSPLSLECTVEGTSNPNLYWYRQAAGRGLQLLFYSVGIGQISSEVPQNLSASRPQDRQFILSSKKLLLSDSGFYLCAAKRGEVTEAFFGQGTRLTVV.

The chain links TRBV13 to TRBJ2-5, with TRBD2 identical over 7 bases. Germline-derived CDR1 and CDR2 are PRHDT and FYEKMQ (reference sequence). V dropped 5 bases and J dropped 5; count of bases not matched to a gene: 8. CDR3 length: 14 amino acids. CDR3 in amino acids: CASSSGTQRETQYF. DNA for the CDR3: TGTGCCAGCAGCAGCGGGACCCAGAGGGAGACCCAGTACTTC.

The sample holds one count of this clone. The chain has TRBV11-3 and TRBJ2-1; D is possibly TRBD2 (6 bases). Germline V lookup: CDR1 SGHNT, CDR2 YENEEA. The CDR3 length is 13 residues. Trimming took off 1 base at V and 9 bases at J, with 10 bases between the two ends. The CDR3 reads CASSLGGGIEQFF. In nucleotides, the CDR3 is TGTGCCAGCAGCTTAGGCGGCGGGATTGAGCAGTTCTTC.

This chain joins TRBV10-3 and TRBJ2-3; perhaps TRBD1 as D (6 bases). This CDR3 is built from 15 residues. Germline V gene sequence: CDR1 ENHRY, CDR2 SYGVKD. V lost 3 bases and J 1 base, leaving 11 bases between the germline ends. The CDR3 loop reads CAISDLQGGTDTQYF. Here the CDR3 DNA reads TGTGCCATCAGTGATTTACAGGGCGGCACAGATACGCAGTATTTT.

This chain uses TRBV5-4 with TRBJ2-7; TRBD1 matches 7 bases. The length of the CDR3 is 15 residues. Unmatched junction bases numbered 8, after V lost 5 bases and J lost 0 bases. Looked up from germline, CDR1 is SGHNT and CDR2 is YYREEE (reference sequence). The CDR3 DNA sequence: TGTGCCAGCAGTCCAGACAGGGTGGGCTCCTACGAGCAGTACTTC. It yields the protein CASSPDRVGSYEQYF.

The genes are TRBV9 and TRBJ1-3; D is ambiguous. This CDR3 region has 15 residues. Germline CDR1 reads SGDLS; CDR2 reads YYNGEE. V lost 1 base and J 0 bases, leaving 8 bases between the germline ends. The CDR3 protein is CASSVSGFSGNTIYF. The CDR3 region has the DNA TGTGCCAGCAGCGTAAGTGGATTCTCTGGAAACACCATATATTTT.

The chain couples TRBV30 to TRBJ1-6; possibly TRBD1 for D (6 bases). Looked up from germline, CDR1 is GTSNPN and CDR2 is SVGIG (reference sequence). The V gene lost 7 bases and the J gene lost 6 bases, with 22 bases spanning the gap. The CDR3 sequence is 16 residues long. This CDR3 is CAFYVSPGHLNSPLHF. CDR3 coding DNA: TGTGCCTTCTACGTAAGTCCGGGACATCTTAATTCACCCCTCCACTTT.

V is TRBV19 and J is TRBJ2-7, with unresolved D. The V gene's germline CDR1 is LNHDA and CDR2 SQIVND (reference sequence). The CDR3 consists of 15 residues. V was cut by 4 bases and J by 1 base, with 14 bases left in between. Written as DNA, the CDR3 is TGTGCCAGTAGTAACATAGGGTCTGTTTCCTACGAGCAGTACTTC. Amino acid sequence: CASSNIGSVSYEQYF.

The V call is TRBV25-1, the J call TRBJ2-2; D is possibly TRBD1 (5 bases). Trimming stripped 6 bases from V and 0 bases from J, with 11 bases between. The CDR3 consists of 15 residues. The germline CDR1 and CDR2 sequences are MGHDK and SYGVNS. The CDR3 sequence is CASSTDSTNTGELFF. The CDR3 bases are TGTGCCAGCAGCACAGACAGCACGAACACCGGGGAGCTGTTTTTT.

The chain links TRBV6-5 to TRBJ1-6; D is ambiguous. Trimming took off 0 bases at V and 2 bases at J, with 8 bases between the two ends. This CDR3 comprises 16 residues. Germline V gene lookup returns CDR1 MNHEY and CDR2 SVGAGI. The CDR3 protein is CASSYSLKTYNSPLHF. The CDR3, as DNA: TGTGCCAGCAGTTACTCTCTGAAGACCTATAATTCACCCCTCCACTTT.

The rearrangement links TRBV7-9 to TRBJ1-1; D is ambiguous. This CDR3 has 12 amino acids. V lost 5 bases, J lost 10 bases, and 14 bases lay in between. Germline lookup yields CDR1 SEHNR and CDR2 FQNEAQ (reference sequence). DNA for the CDR3: TGTGCCAGCAGCCTTTACGGAGACGCAGCTTTCTTT. It yields the protein CASSLYGDAAFF.

The chain combines TRBV15 with TRBJ1-5; the D gene is possibly TRBD1 (6 bases). The CDR3 runs to 15 residues. Germline-derived CDR1 and CDR2 are LNHNV and YYDKDF (reference sequence). Trimming took 0 bases from V and 3 from J, leaving 9 bases between them. The CDR3: CATSRDWTDNQPQHF. CDR3 DNA sequence: TGTGCCACCAGCAGAGATTGGACAGACAATCAGCCCCAGCATTTT.